This passage covers 8 T cell receptor beta chains from one sample sequenced in a study of cytomegalovirus exposure and HLA in healthy donors. TCRdb keeps only in-frame clones here, not all; method: immunoSEQ multiplex PCR. In the table there are about 140,000 clones, 84% of which are singletons. The sequenced sample consisted of PBMCs. The origin of the receptors is a woman aged 25 to 39 in good health and CMV-seronegative.

The chain couples TRBV2 to TRBJ1-1; D perhaps matches TRBD1 (6 bases). The V end lost 3 bases, the J end lost 1 base, and 9 bases lay between the germline ends. Germline CDR1 and CDR2: SNHLY and FYNNEI. CDR3 size: 14 residues. CDR3 bases: TGTGCCAGCAGTGAGGCAGGGGCGAACACTGAAGCTTTCTTT. Translation gives CASSEAGANTEAFF.

The rearrangement links TRBV7-9 to TRBJ1-4; 7 bases line up with TRBD1. V dropped 5 bases and J dropped 4; count of bases not matched to a gene: 7. This CDR3 has 15 residues. CDR1 and CDR2 from the germline V gene are SEHNR and FQNEAQ (reference sequence). CDR3: CASSETGTVNEKLFF. The CDR3 DNA is TGTGCCAGCAGCGAAACCGGGACAGTTAATGAAAAACTGTTTTTT.

This sequence joins TRBV28 and TRBJ1-2; D is uncertain. Trimming took 5 bases from V and 4 from J, leaving 17 bases between them. CDR3 length: 15 amino acids. Germline CDR1 and CDR2: MDHEN and SYDVKM. The CDR3 sequence is CASSPGVGSTYGYTF. In nucleotides, the CDR3 is TGTGCCAGCAGTCCCGGGGTGGGGTCAACCTATGGCTACACCTTC.

This chain links TRBV18 with TRBJ2-3; possibly TRBD2 for D (6 bases). The germline V gene has CDR1 KGHSH and CDR2 LQKENI. The CDR3 length is 13 residues. The V end lost 5 bases, the J end lost 4 bases, and 10 bases lay between the germline ends. Here the CDR3 reads CASSSSGADTQYF. The CDR3 region has the DNA TGTGCCAGCTCATCCTCGGGGGCAGATACGCAGTATTTT.

The V call is TRBV18, the J call TRBJ1-2; 9 nucleotides match TRBD1. The ends lost 1 base at V and 8 bases at J; junction bases unmatched: 11. Germline CDR1 is KGHSH and CDR2 is LQKENI. The CDR3 totals 16 residues. CDR3 residues: CASSPLIPGQGSGYTF. The CDR3 DNA sequence: TGTGCCAGCTCACCACTGATCCCGGGACAGGGATCCGGCTACACCTTC. Based on the CDR3 plus reference TRBV18 and TRBJ1-2, the full variable domain is NAGVMQNPRHLVRRRGQEARLRCSPMKGHSHVYWYRQLPEEGLKFMVYLQKENIIDESGMPKERFSAEFPKEGPSILRIQQVVRGDSAAYFCASSPLIPGQGSGYTFGSGTRLTVV.

The chain recombines TRBV2 with TRBJ2-2; 7 bases line up with TRBD2. Germline lookup yields CDR1 SNHLY and CDR2 FYNNEI. CDR3 length: 16 amino acids. J gave up 6 bases and V 4 bases, and 11 bases lay outside the gene matches. The CDR3, as DNA: TGTGCCAGCAGTGCCCGTGGGGGGGAGGTTTCCGGGGAGCTGTTTTTT. Its translation: CASSARGGEVSGELFF.

The genes are TRBV6-1 and TRBJ1-6; no firm D call. The V and J ends lost 8 bases and 5 bases respectively, with 10 bases between them. CDR1 is MNHNS, CDR2 SASEGT, per germline. This CDR3 has 13 residues. DNA for the CDR3: TGTGCCAGCTTTTCCGGGAATAATTCACCCCTCCACTTT. This translates into CASFSGNNSPLHF.

The chain joins TRBV10-2 to TRBJ2-7, with a tentative D call TRBD1 (6 bases). The CDR3 loop spans 13 amino acids. Per germline, CDR1 WSHSY and CDR2 SAAADI. V was cut by 8 bases and J by 3 bases, with 14 bases left in between. CDR3 sequence reads: CASGRDTYYEQYF. The CDR3, as DNA: TGCGCCAGCGGCCGGGACACGTACTACGAGCAGTACTTC.